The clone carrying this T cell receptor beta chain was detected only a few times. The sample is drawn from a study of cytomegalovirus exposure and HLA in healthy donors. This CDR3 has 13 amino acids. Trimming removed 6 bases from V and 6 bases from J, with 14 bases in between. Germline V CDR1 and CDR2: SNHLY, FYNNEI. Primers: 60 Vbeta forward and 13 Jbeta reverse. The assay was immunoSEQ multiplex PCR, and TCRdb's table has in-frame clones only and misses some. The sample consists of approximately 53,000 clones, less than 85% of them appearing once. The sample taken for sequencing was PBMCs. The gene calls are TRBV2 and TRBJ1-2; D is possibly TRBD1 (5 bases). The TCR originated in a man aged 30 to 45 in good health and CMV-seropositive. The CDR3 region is CASSWGVENGYTF. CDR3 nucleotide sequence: TGTGCCAGCAGCTGGGGGGTAGAAAATGGCTACACCTTC. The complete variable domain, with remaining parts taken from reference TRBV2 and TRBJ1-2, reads EPEVTQTPSHQVTQMGQEVILRCVPISNHLYFYWYRQILGQKVEFLVSFYNNEISEKSEIFDDQFSVERPDGSNFTLKIRSTKLEDSAMYFCASSWGVENGYTFGSGTRLTVV.